The 14 T cell receptor beta chains presented below share a single source sample, sequenced in a study of Graves' ophthalmopathy and Graves' hyperthyroidism listed by TCRdb under 2018. The reads were generated on an Illumina HiSeq 2000. For repertoire sequencing, the TCR beta CDR3 regions were amplified from RNA transcripts. A first-round RT-PCR used HTBI primers with the Qiagen OneStep RT-PCR kit, followed by a second-round multiplex PCR, size selection and purification. TCRdb's own reprocessing of the public reads used fastp at Q25 and MiXCR and kept productive beta chains. Records with the same CDR3 protein are collapsed into one entry carrying the most frequent genes and DNA. The sample profile shows around 670,000 distinct CDR3 sequences; 35% to 50% of them were found once. The ten largest make up 44% of the sample. Sequenced sample: peripheral blood. These TCRs come from an adult man with Graves' ophthalmopathy.

The V and J genes are TRBV25-1 and TRBJ1-4; TRBD1 aligns across 8 bases. Germline CDR1 and CDR2: MGHDK and SYGVNS. V gave up 3 bases and J gave up 7 bases; unmatched junction bases: 13. The CDR3 consists of 17 residues. CDR3 sequence (DNA): TGTGCCAGCAGTGACCTTACAGGGGGACCCGTGGGTGAAAAACTGTTTTTT. Protein: CASSDLTGGPVGEKLFF. The entire variable domain, with the rest obtained from reference TRBV25-1 and TRBJ1-4, is as follows: EADIYQTPRYLVIGTGKKITLECSQTMGHDKMYWYQQDPGMELHLIHYSYGVNSTEKGDLSSESTVSRIRTEHFPLTLESARPSHTSQYLCASSDLTGGPVGEKLFFGSGTQLSVL.

In this sample, this clonotype turned up many times. The rearrangement links TRBV7-6 to TRBJ1-6; D uncertain. The ends were cut back, 5 bases at V and 7 bases at J, with 18 bases in the middle. CDR3 length: 16 amino acids. Per germline, CDR1 SGHVS and CDR2 FNYEAQ. CDR3 coding DNA: TGTGCCAGCAGCATAAGTCACCGGGTCACAAATTCACCCCTCCACTTT. Residues: CASSISHRVTNSPLHF.

The chain's CDR3 is CASGQGAYTGELFF. CDR3 sequence (DNA): TGTGCCAGCGGACAGGGGGCCTACACCGGGGAGCTGTTTTTT. This chain links TRBV10-3 with TRBJ2-2, with 11 positions matching TRBD1. Germline V lookup: CDR1 ENHRY, CDR2 SYGVKD. The CDR3 is made up of 14 amino acids. Unmatched junction bases numbered 4, after V lost 10 bases and J lost 3 bases.

The genes are TRBV7-2 and TRBJ1-5; unclear D gene. Germline CDR1 SGHTA, CDR2 FQGNSA. The V end lost 1 base, the J end lost 0 bases, and 7 bases lay between the germline ends. The CDR3 totals 15 residues. The CDR3 DNA reads as TGTGCCAGCAGCTTAGTTCGGGTTAGCAATCAGCCCCAGCATTTT. Its translation is CASSLVRVSNQPQHF.

This clonotype was recorded once. J is TRBJ2-6 and V is TRBV2; D possibly corresponds to TRBD1 (6 bases). Germline CDR1 SNHLY, CDR2 FYNNEI. This CDR3 has 17 amino acids. Trimming removed 6 bases at V and 2 bases at J, with 17 bases between. CDR3: CASSPRYPGAGANVLTF. CDR3 DNA: TGTGCCAGCAGCCCTCGTTACCCAGGGGCTGGGGCCAACGTCCTGACTTTC.

V gene TRBV7-9 combines with J gene TRBJ1-3; D unclear. The ends were cut back, 5 bases at V and 2 bases at J, with 10 bases in the middle. Germline lookup yields CDR1 SEHNR and CDR2 FQNEAQ (reference sequence). The CDR3 is 14 residues long. The CDR3 protein is CASSPLDPGNTIYF. CDR3 sequence (DNA): TGTGCCAGCAGCCCCCTTGATCCTGGAAACACCATATATTTT.

This clonotype was counted ten times or more. The genes are TRBV6-1 and TRBJ1-5; 8 nucleotides line up with TRBD1. The V gene's germline CDR1 is MNHNS and CDR2 SASEGT. This CDR3 contains 14 residues. V shed 5 bases and J 3 bases; nucleotides not matched to a gene: 3. CDR3 residues: CASSPGQVNQPQHF. The CDR3 DNA reads TGTGCCAGCAGTCCGGGACAGGTCAATCAGCCCCAGCATTTT.

This clonotype was picked up many times. The chain joins TRBV19 to TRBJ1-1; D is unclear. V lost 3 bases and J 3 bases, leaving 8 bases between the germline ends. The germline V gene has CDR1 LNHDA and CDR2 SQIVND (reference sequence). This CDR3 contains 13 residues. CDR3 nucleotide sequence: TGTGCCAGTAGTATCACGCTGTACACTGAAGCTTTCTTT. It translates to CASSITLYTEAFF.

V is TRBV6-6 and J is TRBJ1-1; 7 positions match TRBD1. Germline trimming cut 5 bases from V and 4 bases from J; bases unmatched to any gene: 4. CDR1 MNHNY and CDR2 SVGAGI come from the germline V gene (reference sequence). This CDR3 comprises 13 residues. Written as DNA, the CDR3 is TGTGCCAGCAGTAACGGACAGGCCACTGAAGCTTTCTTT. This encodes CASSNGQATEAFF.

This clonotype came up a few times. The V gene is TRBV7-9, the J gene TRBJ2-7; TRBD2 aligns across 7 bases. V shed 6 bases and J 3 bases; nucleotides not matched to a gene: 8. Germline V gene data show CDR1 as SEHNR and CDR2 as FQNEAQ (reference sequence). This CDR3 spans 14 amino acids. The CDR3 bases are TGTGCCAGCAGATCCCCGGGGGGTCACTACGAGCAGTACTTC. It translates to CASRSPGGHYEQYF.

Concerning this clonotype itself: At one of its ends the junction is not consistent with the germline gene, which may arise from a read error. V is TRBV29-1 and J is TRBJ2-7, with TRBD2 identical over 10 bases. The CDR3 has 15 residues. The germline V gene has CDR1 SQVTM and CDR2 ANQGSEA. For the CDR3, the DNA is TGCAGCTTTGAGGTAGCGGGAGGAGTTGCCTACGAGCAGTACTTC. Its translation is CSFEVAGGVAYEQYF.

This rearrangement joins TRBV20-1 to TRBJ1-1; TRBD1 matches at 7 bases. The CDR3 is 13 amino acids. The J segment lost 5 bases and the V segment lost 3 bases, leaving 6 bases of the junction unmatched. Germline V gene data show CDR1 as DFQATT and CDR2 as SNEGSKA (reference sequence). CDR3 residues: CSAREDRPTEAFF. Written as DNA, the CDR3 is TGCAGTGCTAGGGAGGACAGGCCAACTGAAGCTTTCTTT.

This clonotype has at least ten counts. This chain links TRBV19 with TRBJ1-2; tentatively, D is TRBD1 (5 bases). This CDR3 is 13 amino acids long. Germline lookup yields CDR1 LNHDA and CDR2 SQIVND (reference sequence). V lost 5 bases and J lost 8, with 15 bases in between. The CDR3, as DNA: TGTGCCAGTAGTCCCCCCGGGGCCTCGGGCTACACCTTC. This gives the protein CASSPPGASGYTF.

This clonotype was recorded a few times. V usage is TRBV7-2 and J usage is TRBJ1-5; 8 bases line up with TRBD1. V shed 5 bases, J shed 6 bases, and the junction held 6 bases outside the gene matches. CDR1 and CDR2 (germline): SGHTA, FQGNSA. CDR3 length: 14 amino acids. The CDR3 loop reads CASSRGQGFQPQHF. In DNA, the CDR3 is TGTGCCAGCAGCCGTGGACAGGGCTTTCAGCCCCAGCATTTT.